Shown below are 8 T cell receptor beta chains from a single sample sequenced in a study of technical replicates of blood from a few donors. Only in-frame clones appear in the TCRdb table, and some are missing; sequencing was by immunoSEQ multiplex PCR. The data show more than 65,000 clones, approximately 94% seen once. Sequenced sample: T cells isolated from PBMCs. The receptors originated from a human donor in good health.

V gene TRBV5-4 combines with J gene TRBJ1-2; 8 bases line up with TRBD1. V was clipped by 4 bases and J by 2 bases; unmatched bases: 1. The germline V gene has CDR1 SGHNT and CDR2 YYREEE (reference sequence). This CDR3 spans 13 amino acids. The DNA of the CDR3 is TGTGCCAGCAGCGGGACAGGAAACTATGGCTACACCTTC. It translates to CASSGTGNYGYTF.

This CDR3 reads CSVETGERGTEAFF. In nucleotides, the CDR3 is TGCAGCGTTGAAACAGGGGAGAGGGGAACTGAAGCTTTCTTT. The gene calls are TRBV29-1 and TRBJ1-1, with 7 bases aligning to TRBD1. V gave up 2 bases and J gave up 5 bases; unmatched junction bases: 8. CDR1 and CDR2 (germline): SQVTM, ANQGSEA. This CDR3 comprises 14 residues.

The CDR3 DNA reads TGTGCCAGCAGTCCTAGCGGGAGTAGCACAGATACGCAGTATTTT. Translating it yields CASSPSGSSTDTQYF. The V gene is TRBV7-2, the J gene TRBJ2-3; 10 bases are a match to TRBD2. Germline CDR1 is SGHTA and CDR2 is FQGNSA. This CDR3 spans 15 amino acids. Trimming at V came to 6 bases and at J to 0 bases, leaving 3 bases not matched to a gene.

J is TRBJ1-1 and V is TRBV5-1; 8 bases fit TRBD1. The CDR3 totals 13 residues. V lost 4 bases to trimming and J lost 7 bases; unmatched junction nucleotides: 6. Germline CDR1 and CDR2: SGHRS and YFSETQ. The DNA of the CDR3 is TGCGCCAGCAGCGCCCAGGGGGCAGGTGAAGCTTTCTTT. As protein: CASSAQGAGEAFF.

Only one count was recorded for this clone. The chain uses TRBV4-3 and TRBJ1-2; possible D gene TRBD1, 6 bases. Per the germline V gene, CDR1 is LGHNA and CDR2 is YSLEER. Trimming pared 3 bases from V and 8 bases from J, leaving 13 bases between. The CDR3 sequence is 13 residues long. CDR3 loop: CASSHRRTDGYTF. In DNA, the CDR3 is TGCGCCAGCAGCCATCGCCGGACAGACGGCTACACCTTC.

The gene calls are TRBV4-3 and TRBJ2-1, with 15 bases matching TRBD2. The V and J ends lost 4 bases and 15 bases, in that order; junction bases with no gene match: 10. The germline V gene has CDR1 LGHNA and CDR2 YSLEER. The CDR3 totals 15 residues. CDR3 nucleotide sequence: TGCGCCAGCAGCCCGAGTCCCAGGACTAGCGGGAGGGTGTTCTTC. It translates to CASSPSPRTSGRVFF.

V and J are TRBV4-1 and TRBJ1-3, with 7 nucleotides matching TRBD1. Trimming removed 5 bases from V and 4 bases from J; junction bases left unmatched: 2. This CDR3 has 13 residues. Germline assignment: CDR1 MGHRA and CDR2 YSYEKL. The CDR3 DNA is TGCGCCAGCAGCTTACAGGGGGGAAACACCATATATTTT. It yields the protein CASSLQGGNTIYF.

V is TRBV11-2 and J is TRBJ2-7; D remains ambiguous. The CDR3 spans 13 residues. Germline lookup yields CDR1 SGHAT and CDR2 FQNNGV. Trimming pared 0 bases from V and 3 bases from J, leaving 6 bases between. The CDR3 loop reads CASSLDGFYEQYF. In DNA form, the CDR3 reads TGTGCCAGCAGCTTAGACGGGTTCTACGAGCAGTACTTC.